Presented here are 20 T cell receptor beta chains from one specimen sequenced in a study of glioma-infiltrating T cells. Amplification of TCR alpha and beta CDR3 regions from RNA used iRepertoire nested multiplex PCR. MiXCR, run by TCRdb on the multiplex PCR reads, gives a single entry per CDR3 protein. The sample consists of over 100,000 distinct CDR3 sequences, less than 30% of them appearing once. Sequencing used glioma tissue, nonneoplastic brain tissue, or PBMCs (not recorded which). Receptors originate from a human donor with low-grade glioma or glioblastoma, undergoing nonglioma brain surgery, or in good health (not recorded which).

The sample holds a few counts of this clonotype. Written as DNA, the CDR3 is TGTGCCTGGAGGGCGAGCTCCTACAATGAGCAGTTCTTC. It translates to CAWRASSYNEQFF. The rearrangement links TRBV30 to TRBJ2-1; D not resolved. V was cut by 3 bases and J by 0 bases, with 6 bases left in between. CDR3 length equals 13 residues. In germline, CDR1 is GTSNPN, CDR2 SVGIG (reference sequence).

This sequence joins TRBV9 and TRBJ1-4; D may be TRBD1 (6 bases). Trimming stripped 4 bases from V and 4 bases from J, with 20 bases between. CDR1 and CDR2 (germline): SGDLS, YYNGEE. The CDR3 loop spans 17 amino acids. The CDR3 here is CASSPRTAPAGNEKLFF. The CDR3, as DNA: TGTGCCAGCAGCCCCCGGACAGCCCCTGCGGGTAATGAAAAACTGTTTTTT.

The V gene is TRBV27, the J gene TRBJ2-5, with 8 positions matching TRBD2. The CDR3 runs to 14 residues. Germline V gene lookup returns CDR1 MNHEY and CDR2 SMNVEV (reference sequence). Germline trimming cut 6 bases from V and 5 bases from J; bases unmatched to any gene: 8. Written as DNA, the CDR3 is TGTGCCAGCAGAGACTATAGCGGGATCGAGACCCAGTACTTC. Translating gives CASRDYSGIETQYF.

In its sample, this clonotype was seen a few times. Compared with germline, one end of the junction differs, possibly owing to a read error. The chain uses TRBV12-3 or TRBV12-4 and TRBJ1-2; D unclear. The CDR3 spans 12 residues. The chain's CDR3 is CASSFTTNGYAF. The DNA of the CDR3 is TGTGCCAGCAGTTTCACAACTAATGGCTACGCCTTC.

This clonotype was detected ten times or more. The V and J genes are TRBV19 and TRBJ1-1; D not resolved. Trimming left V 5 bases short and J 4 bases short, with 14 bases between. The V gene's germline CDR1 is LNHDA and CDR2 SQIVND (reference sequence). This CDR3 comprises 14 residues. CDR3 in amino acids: CASSPPRRLTEAFF. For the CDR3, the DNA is TGTGCCAGTAGTCCCCCCCGAAGACTCACTGAAGCTTTCTTT.

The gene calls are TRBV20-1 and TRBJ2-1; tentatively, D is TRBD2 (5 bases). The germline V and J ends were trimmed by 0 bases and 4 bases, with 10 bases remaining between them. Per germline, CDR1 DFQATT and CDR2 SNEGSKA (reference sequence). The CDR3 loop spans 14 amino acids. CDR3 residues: CSARDGRGYNEQFF. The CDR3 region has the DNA TGCAGTGCTAGAGATGGCCGAGGGTACAATGAGCAGTTCTTC.

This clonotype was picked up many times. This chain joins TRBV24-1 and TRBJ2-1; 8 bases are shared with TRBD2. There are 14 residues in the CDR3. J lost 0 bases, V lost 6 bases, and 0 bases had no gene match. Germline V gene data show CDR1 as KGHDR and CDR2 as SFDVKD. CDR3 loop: CATSRGGSYNEQFF. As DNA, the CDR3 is TGTGCCACCAGTCGGGGGGGCTCCTACAATGAGCAGTTCTTC.

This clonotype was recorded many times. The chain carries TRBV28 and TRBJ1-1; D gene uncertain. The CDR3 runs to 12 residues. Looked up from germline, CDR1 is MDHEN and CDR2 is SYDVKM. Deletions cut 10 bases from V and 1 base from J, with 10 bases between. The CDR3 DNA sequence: TGTGCCACTGACCCAAGGAACACTGAAGCTTTCTTT. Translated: CATDPRNTEAFF.

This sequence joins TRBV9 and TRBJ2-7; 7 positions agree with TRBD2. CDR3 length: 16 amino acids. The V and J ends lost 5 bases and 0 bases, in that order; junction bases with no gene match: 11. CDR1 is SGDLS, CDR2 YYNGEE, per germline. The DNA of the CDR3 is TGTGCCAGCAGTAGTGGGCTAGCGGAGAGCTCCTACGAGCAGTACTTC. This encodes CASSSGLAESSYEQYF.

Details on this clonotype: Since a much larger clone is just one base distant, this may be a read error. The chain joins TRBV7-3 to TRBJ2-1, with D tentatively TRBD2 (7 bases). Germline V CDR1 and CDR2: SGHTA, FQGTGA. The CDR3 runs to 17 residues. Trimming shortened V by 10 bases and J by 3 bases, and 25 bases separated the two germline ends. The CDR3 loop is CAISPRGDTGGYNEQFF. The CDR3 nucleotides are TGTGCCATCAGTCCCCGTGGGGACACGGGAGGCTACAATGAGCAGTTCTTC. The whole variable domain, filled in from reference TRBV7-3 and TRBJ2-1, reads GAGVSQTPSNKVTEKGKYVELRCDPISGHTALYWYRQSLGQGPEFLIYFQGTGAADDSGLPNDRFFAVRPEGSVSTLKIQRTERGDSAVYLCAISPRGDTGGYNEQFFGPGTRLTVL.

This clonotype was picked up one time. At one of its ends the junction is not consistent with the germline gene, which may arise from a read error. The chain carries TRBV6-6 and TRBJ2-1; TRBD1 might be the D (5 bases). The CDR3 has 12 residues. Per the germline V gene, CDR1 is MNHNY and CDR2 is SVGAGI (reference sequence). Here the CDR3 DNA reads TGTGCCAGCAGGGACATTTCCTACGAGCAGCTCTTC. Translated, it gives CASRDISYEQLF.

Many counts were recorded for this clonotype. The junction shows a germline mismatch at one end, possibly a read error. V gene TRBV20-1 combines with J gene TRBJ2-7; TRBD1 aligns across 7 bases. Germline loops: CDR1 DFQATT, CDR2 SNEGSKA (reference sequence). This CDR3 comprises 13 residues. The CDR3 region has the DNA TGCGGTGCCAAAAGACAGGGTACCTACGAGCAGTACTTC. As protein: CGAKRQGTYEQYF.

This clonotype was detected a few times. CDR3 nucleotides: TGTGCCAGCAGCGCCGACCCTCAGGGCGCTATCGAAGCTTTCTTT. Translated, it gives CASSADPQGAIEAFF. J is TRBJ1-1 and V is TRBV9; TRBD1 might be the D (5 bases). Germline loops: CDR1 SGDLS, CDR2 YYNGEE. Trimming removed 3 bases at V and 8 bases at J, with 20 bases between. CDR3 length: 15 residues. The full variable domain, in which reference TRBV9 and TRBJ1-1 provide the parts outside the CDR3, is DSGVTQTPKHLITATGQRVTLRCSPRSGDLSVYWYQQSLDQGLQFLIQYYNGEERAKGNILERFSAQQFPDLHSELNLSSLELGDSALYFCASSADPQGAIEAFFGQGTRLTVV.

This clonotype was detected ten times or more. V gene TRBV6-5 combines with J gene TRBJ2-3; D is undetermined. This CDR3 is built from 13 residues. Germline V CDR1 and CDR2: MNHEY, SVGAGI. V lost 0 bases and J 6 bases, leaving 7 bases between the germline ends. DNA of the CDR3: TGTGCCAGCAGTTACTCGGCTCAGGATACGCAGTATTTT. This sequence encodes CASSYSAQDTQYF.

The CDR3 coding sequence is TGTGCCACCGCAAAACCCCAGGCCACAGATACGCAGTATTTT. This sequence encodes CATAKPQATDTQYF. The chain joins TRBV19 to TRBJ2-3; D call uncertain. V gave up 10 bases and J gave up 2 bases, with 16 bases separating them. Germline CDR1 LNHDA, CDR2 SQIVND (reference sequence). The CDR3 runs to 14 residues.

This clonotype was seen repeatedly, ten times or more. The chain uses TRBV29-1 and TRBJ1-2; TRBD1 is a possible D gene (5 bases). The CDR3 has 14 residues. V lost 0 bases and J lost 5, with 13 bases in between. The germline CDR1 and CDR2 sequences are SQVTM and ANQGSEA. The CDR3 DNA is TGCAGCGTTGAAGATTGGGCAGGGAGGTATGGCTACACCTTC. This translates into CSVEDWAGRYGYTF.

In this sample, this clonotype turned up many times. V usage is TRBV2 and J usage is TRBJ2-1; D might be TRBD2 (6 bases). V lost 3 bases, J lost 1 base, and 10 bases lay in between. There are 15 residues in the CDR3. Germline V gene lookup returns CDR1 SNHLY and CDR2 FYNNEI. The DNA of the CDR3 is TGTGCCAGCAGTGAGCAGGGAGGATCCTACAATGAGCAGTTCTTC. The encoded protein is CASSEQGGSYNEQFF.

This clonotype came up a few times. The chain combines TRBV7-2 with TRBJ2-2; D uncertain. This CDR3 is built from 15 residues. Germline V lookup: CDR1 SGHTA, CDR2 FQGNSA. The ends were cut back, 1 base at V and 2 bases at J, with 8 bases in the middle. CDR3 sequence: CASSLVPANTGELFF. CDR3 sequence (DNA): TGTGCCAGCAGCTTAGTCCCAGCTAACACCGGGGAGCTGTTTTTT.

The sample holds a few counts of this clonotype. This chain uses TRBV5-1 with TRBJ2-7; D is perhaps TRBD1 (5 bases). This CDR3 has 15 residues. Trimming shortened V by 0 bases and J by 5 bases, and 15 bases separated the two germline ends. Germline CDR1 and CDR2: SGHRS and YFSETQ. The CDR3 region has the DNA TGCGCCAGCAGCTTGGAGGCAGGGTCCCCTCACGAGCAGTACTTC. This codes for CASSLEAGSPHEQYF. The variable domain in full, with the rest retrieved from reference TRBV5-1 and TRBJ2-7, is KAGVTQTPRYLIKTRGQQVTLSCSPISGHRSVSWYQQTPGQGLQFLFEYFSETQRNKGNFPGRFSGRQFSNSRSEMNVSTLELGDSALYLCASSLEAGSPHEQYFGPGTRLTVT.

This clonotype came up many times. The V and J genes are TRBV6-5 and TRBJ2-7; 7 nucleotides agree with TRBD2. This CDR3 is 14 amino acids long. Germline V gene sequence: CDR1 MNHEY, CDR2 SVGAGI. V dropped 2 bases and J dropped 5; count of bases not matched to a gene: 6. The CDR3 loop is CASSYRTSVHEQYF. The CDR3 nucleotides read TGTGCCAGCAGTTACCGGACTAGTGTCCACGAGCAGTACTTC.